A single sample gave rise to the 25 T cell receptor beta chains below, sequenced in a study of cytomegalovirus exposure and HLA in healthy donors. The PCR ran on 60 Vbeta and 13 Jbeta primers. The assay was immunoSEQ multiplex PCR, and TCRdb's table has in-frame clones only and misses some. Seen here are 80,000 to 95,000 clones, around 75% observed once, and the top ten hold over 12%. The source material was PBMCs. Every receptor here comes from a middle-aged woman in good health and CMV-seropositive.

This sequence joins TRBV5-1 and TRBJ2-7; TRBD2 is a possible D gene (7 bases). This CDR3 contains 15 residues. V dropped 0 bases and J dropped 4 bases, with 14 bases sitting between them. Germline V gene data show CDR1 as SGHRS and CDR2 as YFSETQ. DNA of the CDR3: TGCGCCAGCAGCTTGGTTGCCGGGGGGCGGTACGAGCAGTACTTC. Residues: CASSLVAGGRYEQYF.

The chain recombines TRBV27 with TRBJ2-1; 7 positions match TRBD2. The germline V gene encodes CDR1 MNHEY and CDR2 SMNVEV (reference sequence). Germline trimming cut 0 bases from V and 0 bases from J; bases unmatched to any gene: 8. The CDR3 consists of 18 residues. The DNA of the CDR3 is TGTGCCAGCAGTTTATCTCAAACTAGCGCCAGCTCCTACAATGAGCAGTTCTTC. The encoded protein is CASSLSQTSASSYNEQFF.

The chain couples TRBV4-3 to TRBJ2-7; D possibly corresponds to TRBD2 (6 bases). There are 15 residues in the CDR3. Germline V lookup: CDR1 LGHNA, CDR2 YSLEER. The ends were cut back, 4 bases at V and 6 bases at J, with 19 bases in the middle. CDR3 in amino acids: CASSPTRGNTGEQYF. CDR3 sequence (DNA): TGCGCCAGCAGCCCGACCCGCGGGAACACGGGCGAGCAGTACTTC.

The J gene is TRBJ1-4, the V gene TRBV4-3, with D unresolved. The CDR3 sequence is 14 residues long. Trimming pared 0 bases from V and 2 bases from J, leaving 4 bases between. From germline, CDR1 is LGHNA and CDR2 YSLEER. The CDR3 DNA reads TGCGCCAGCAGCCAAGATCTGACTAATGAAAAACTGTTTTTT. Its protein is CASSQDLTNEKLFF.

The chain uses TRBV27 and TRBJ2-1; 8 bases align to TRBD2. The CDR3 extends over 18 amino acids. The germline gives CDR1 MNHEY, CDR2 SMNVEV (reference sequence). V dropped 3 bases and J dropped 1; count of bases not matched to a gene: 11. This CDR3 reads CASSFVGLGVGSYNEQFF. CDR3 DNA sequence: TGTGCCAGCAGTTTTGTGGGACTAGGGGTAGGATCCTACAATGAGCAGTTCTTC.

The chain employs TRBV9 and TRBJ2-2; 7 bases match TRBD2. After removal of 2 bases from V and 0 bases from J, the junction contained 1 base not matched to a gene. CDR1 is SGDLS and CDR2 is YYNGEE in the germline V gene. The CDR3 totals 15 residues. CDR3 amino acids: CASSVGTTNTGELFF. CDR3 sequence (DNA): TGTGCCAGCAGCGTCGGGACTACGAACACCGGGGAGCTGTTTTTT.

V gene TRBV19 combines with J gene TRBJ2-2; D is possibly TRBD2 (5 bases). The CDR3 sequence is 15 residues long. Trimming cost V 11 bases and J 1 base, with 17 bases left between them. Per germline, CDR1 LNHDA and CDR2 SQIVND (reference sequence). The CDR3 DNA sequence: TGTGCCTCTAGGTCCGAGGGTGGGAACACCGGGGAGCTGTTTTTT. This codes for CASRSEGGNTGELFF.

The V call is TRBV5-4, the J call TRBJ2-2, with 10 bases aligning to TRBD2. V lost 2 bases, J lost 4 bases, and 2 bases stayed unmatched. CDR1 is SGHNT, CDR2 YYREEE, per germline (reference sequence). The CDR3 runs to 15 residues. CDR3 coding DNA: TGTGCCAGCAGCTTAGCGGGAGGGCGCACCGGGGAGCTGTTTTTT. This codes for CASSLAGGRTGELFF.

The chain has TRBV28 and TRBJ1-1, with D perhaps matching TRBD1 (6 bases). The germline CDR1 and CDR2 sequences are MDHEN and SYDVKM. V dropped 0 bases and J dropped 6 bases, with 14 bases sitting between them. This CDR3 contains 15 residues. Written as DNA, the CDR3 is TGTGCCAGCAGTTTATGGGGGAGGGGGGGGTCTGAAGCTTTCTTT. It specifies CASSLWGRGGSEAFF.

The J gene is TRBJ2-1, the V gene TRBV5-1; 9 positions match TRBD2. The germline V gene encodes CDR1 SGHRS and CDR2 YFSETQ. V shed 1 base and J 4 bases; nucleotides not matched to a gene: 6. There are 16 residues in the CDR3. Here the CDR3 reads CASSLFRGGDYNEQFF. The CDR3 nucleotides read TGCGCCAGCAGCTTGTTTCGCGGGGGGGATTACAATGAGCAGTTCTTC. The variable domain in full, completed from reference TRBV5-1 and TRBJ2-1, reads KAGVTQTPRYLIKTRGQQVTLSCSPISGHRSVSWYQQTPGQGLQFLFEYFSETQRNKGNFPGRFSGRQFSNSRSEMNVSTLELGDSALYLCASSLFRGGDYNEQFFGPGTRLTVL.

The CDR3 bases are TGTGCCACCAGCAGAGAGCAGGGGCTAACTGAAGCTTTCTTT. This translates into CATSREQGLTEAFF. The chain recombines TRBV15 with TRBJ1-1, with D perhaps TRBD1 (6 bases). The CDR3 loop spans 14 amino acids. Trimming took 0 bases from V and 5 from J, leaving 10 bases between them. Germline CDR1 LNHNV, CDR2 YYDKDF (reference sequence).

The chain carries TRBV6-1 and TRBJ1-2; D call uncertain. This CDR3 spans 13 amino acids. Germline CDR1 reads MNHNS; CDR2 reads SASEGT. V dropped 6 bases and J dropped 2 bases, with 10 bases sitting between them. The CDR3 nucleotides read TGTGCCAGCAGCCTAGGAGTGAACTATGGCTACACCTTC. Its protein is CASSLGVNYGYTF.

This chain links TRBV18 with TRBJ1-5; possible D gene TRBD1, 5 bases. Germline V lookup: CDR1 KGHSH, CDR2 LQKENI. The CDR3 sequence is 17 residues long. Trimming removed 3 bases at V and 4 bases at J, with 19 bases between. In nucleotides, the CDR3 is TGTGCCAGCTCACCGACCGGCGGGGGGAGGTTGAATCAGCCCCAGCATTTT. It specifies CASSPTGGGRLNQPQHF.

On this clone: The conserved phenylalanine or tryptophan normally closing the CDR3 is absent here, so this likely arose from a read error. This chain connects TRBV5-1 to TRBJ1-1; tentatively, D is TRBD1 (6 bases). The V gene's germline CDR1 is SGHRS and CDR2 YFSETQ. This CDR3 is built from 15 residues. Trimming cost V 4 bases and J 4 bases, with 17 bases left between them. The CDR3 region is CASSRRTDTSTEAFL. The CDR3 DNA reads TGCGCCAGCAGCCGACGGACAGACACGAGCACTGAAGCTTTCCTT.

CDR3 residues: CAFPRGTAGGVGTQYF. In nucleotides, the CDR3 is TGTGCCTTTCCCCGGGGCACAGCGGGGGGGGTAGGTACGCAGTATTTT. V usage is TRBV30 and J usage is TRBJ2-3; 10 nucleotides line up with TRBD2. The CDR3 consists of 16 residues. Per the germline V gene, CDR1 is GTSNPN and CDR2 is SVGIG (reference sequence). The junction had 18 bases not matched to a gene; V was cut back by 7 bases and J by 8 bases.

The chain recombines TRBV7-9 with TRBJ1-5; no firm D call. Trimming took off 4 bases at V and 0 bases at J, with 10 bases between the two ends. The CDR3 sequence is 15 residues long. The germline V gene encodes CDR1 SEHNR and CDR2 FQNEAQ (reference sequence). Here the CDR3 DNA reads TGTGCCAGCAGCTCCTCGGGAAATAGCAATCAGCCCCAGCATTTT. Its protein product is CASSSSGNSNQPQHF.

CDR3: CASTHPGGLNEQYF. The CDR3 nucleotides read TGTGCCAGCACCCACCCGGGGGGGCTTAACGAGCAGTACTTC. The J gene is TRBJ2-7, the V gene TRBV27; 8 bases match TRBD2. The germline V gene encodes CDR1 MNHEY and CDR2 SMNVEV (reference sequence). Germline trimming cut 7 bases from V and 5 bases from J; bases unmatched to any gene: 10. The CDR3 extends over 14 amino acids.

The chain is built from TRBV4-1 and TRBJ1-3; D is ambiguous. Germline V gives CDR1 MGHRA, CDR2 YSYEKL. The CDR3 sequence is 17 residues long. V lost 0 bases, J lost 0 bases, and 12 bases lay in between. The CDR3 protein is CASSQDGQVLSGNTIYF. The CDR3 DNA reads TGCGCCAGCAGCCAAGATGGGCAGGTACTCTCTGGAAACACCATATATTTT.

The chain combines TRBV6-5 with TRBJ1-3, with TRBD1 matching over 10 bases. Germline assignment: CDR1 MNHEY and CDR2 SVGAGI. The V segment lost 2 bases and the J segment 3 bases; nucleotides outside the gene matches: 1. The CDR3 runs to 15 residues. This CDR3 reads CASSYGQGDGNTIYF. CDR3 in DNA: TGTGCCAGCAGTTACGGACAGGGGGATGGAAACACCATATATTTT.

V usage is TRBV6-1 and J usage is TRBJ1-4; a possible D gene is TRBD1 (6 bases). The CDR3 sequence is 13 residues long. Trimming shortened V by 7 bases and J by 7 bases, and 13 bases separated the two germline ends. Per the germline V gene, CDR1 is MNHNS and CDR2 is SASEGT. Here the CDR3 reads CASNLGQIEKLFF. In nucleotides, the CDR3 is TGTGCCAGCAACCTGGGACAAATTGAAAAACTGTTTTTT.

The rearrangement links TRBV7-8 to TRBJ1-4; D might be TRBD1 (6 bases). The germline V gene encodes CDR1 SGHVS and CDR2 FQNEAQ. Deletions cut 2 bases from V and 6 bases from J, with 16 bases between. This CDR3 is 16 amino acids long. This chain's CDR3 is CASSLILGGAYEKLFF. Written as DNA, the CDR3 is TGTGCCAGCAGCTTAATCCTCGGGGGGGCTTATGAAAAACTGTTTTTT.

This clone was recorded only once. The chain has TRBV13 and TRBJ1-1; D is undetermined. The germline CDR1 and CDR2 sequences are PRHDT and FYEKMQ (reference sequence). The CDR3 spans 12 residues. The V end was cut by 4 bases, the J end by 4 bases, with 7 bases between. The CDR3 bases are TGTGCCAGCAGCTCCGGTACCACTGAAGCTTTCTTT. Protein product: CASSSGTTEAFF.

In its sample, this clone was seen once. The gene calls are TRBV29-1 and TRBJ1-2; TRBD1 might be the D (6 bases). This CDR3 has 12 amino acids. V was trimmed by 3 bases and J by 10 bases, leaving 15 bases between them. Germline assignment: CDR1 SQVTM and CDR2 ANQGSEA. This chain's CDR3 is CSVEWGRSDYTF. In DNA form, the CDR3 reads TGCAGCGTTGAGTGGGGGCGAAGTGACTACACCTTC.

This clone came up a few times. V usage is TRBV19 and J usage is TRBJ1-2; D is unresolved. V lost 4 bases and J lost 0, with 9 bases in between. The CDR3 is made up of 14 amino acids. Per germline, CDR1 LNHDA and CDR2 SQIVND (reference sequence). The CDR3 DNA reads TGTGCCAGTAGTACGCGGTACCCTAACTATGGCTACACCTTC. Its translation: CASSTRYPNYGYTF.

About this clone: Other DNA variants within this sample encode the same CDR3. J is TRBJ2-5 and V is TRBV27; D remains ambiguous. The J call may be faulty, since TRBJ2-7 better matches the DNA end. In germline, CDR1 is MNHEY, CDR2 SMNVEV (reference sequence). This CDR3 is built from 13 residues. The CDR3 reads CASSLSRTYEQYF. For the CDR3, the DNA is TGTGCCAGCAGTTTATCAAGAACCTACGAGCAGTACTTC.